The present entry profiles one T cell receptor beta chain with its context. Antigen unknown. There are 13 residues in the CDR3. V lost 4 bases, J lost 3 bases, and 3 bases stayed unmatched. Germline V gene lookup returns CDR1 LNHDA and CDR2 SQIVND (reference sequence). This sample was included in a study of beta chain features in type 1 diabetes. Study summary: In age, gender and cell yields, patients were similar to healthy donors. Taken together, all samples contributed 107,917,701 examined sorted cells.

Investigators reverse transcribed all isolated RNA, so they sequenced expressed TCRB transcripts. Generated by immunoSEQ multiplex PCR, the TCRdb table keeps only in-frame clones and is missing some. The sample carries approximately 250,000 clones, approximately 14% recorded once. Without exception, sorted populations had purity beyond 98%. General study results and limits: Cells that show high TCR expression could be over-represented by cDNA sequencing.

This chain joins TRBV19 and TRBJ2-7; 7 positions agree with TRBD2. The material sequenced was naive CD4+ T cells from blood. The TCR comes from a woman between 40 and 50 years old in good health. The CDR3 is CASSRLAGYEQYF. As DNA, the CDR3 is TGTGCCAGTAGTAGGTTAGCGGGCTACGAGCAGTACTTC. The whole variable domain, remainder taken from reference TRBV19 and TRBJ2-7, is DGGITQSPKYLFRKEGQNVTLSCEQNLNHDAMYWYRQDPGQGLRLIYYSQIVNDFQKGDIAEGYSVSREKKESFPLTVTSAQKNPTAFYLCASSRLAGYEQYFGPGTRLTVT.